The 28 T cell receptor beta chains below all came from one sample that was sequenced in a study of beta chain features in type 1 diabetes. Sequenced material consisted of expressed TCRB transcripts (all of the isolated RNA was reverse transcribed). The assay was immunoSEQ multiplex PCR, and TCRdb's table has in-frame clones only and misses some. The table records approximately 150,000 clones, 8.5% to 12% of them present only once. Material for sequencing was naive CD4+ T cells from blood. All receptors derive from a man between 18 and 35 years old in good health.

The chain combines TRBV30 with TRBJ1-2; no reliable D call. The CDR3 sequence is 12 residues long. CDR1 is GTSNPN and CDR2 is SVGIG in the germline V gene (reference sequence). Trimming stripped 2 bases from V and 14 bases from J, with 18 bases between. In DNA, the CDR3 is TGTGCCTGGAGTCCTGGGCCGGCTGCTGGGACCTTC. Its translation: CAWSPGPAAGTF.

The chain joins TRBV7-8 to TRBJ1-4, with a possible D match to TRBD1 (6 bases). V was shortened by 2 bases and J by 0 bases, with 10 bases between the two germline ends. CDR1 SGHVS and CDR2 FQNEAQ come from the germline V gene. This CDR3 region has 16 residues. The CDR3 nucleotides are TGTGCCAGCAGCTTATGGGACACAGCAACTAATGAAAAACTGTTTTTT. It translates to CASSLWDTATNEKLFF.

This clone has more than one count but fewer than ten. CDR3 bases: TGTGCCAGCAGTTTGGGACACCCAAGGGACACAGATACGCAGTATTTT. Translating it yields CASSLGHPRDTDTQYF. The chain recombines TRBV27 with TRBJ2-3; D might be TRBD1 (6 bases). The CDR3 totals 16 residues. Germline V gene data show CDR1 as MNHEY and CDR2 as SMNVEV (reference sequence). Trimming stripped 3 bases from V and 2 bases from J, with 15 bases between.

This chain uses TRBV18 with TRBJ2-5, with 11 bases fitting TRBD1. Germline V gene sequence: CDR1 KGHSH, CDR2 LQKENI. The trim removed 1 base at V and 4 bases at J, leaving 5 bases unmatched. CDR3 length: 16 residues. CDR3 residues: CASSPRGTGGGETQYF. The CDR3, as DNA: TGTGCCAGCTCACCACGTGGGACAGGGGGAGGAGAGACCCAGTACTTC. Variable domain in full (rest from reference TRBV18 and TRBJ2-5): NAGVMQNPRHLVRRRGQEARLRCSPMKGHSHVYWYRQLPEEGLKFMVYLQKENIIDESGMPKERFSAEFPKEGPSILRIQQVVRGDSAAYFCASSPRGTGGGETQYFGPGTRLLVL.

In its sample, this clone was seen a few times. The gene calls are TRBV7-2 and TRBJ2-3; 12 nucleotides align to TRBD2. Trimming cost V 1 base and J 5 bases; bases outside gene matches: 7. Per the germline V gene, CDR1 is SGHTA and CDR2 is FQGNSA. This CDR3 is 17 amino acids long. CDR3 in amino acids: CASSLGTSGEKGDTQYF. The CDR3 DNA follows: TGTGCCAGCAGCTTAGGGACTAGCGGGGAAAAAGGAGATACGCAGTATTTT.

In this sample, this clone turned up a few times. This chain uses TRBV28 with TRBJ2-1; TRBD2 matches at 8 bases. Trimming took 5 bases from V and 0 from J; bases not matched to a gene: 6. This CDR3 region has 16 residues. CDR1 is MDHEN and CDR2 is SYDVKM in the germline V gene. The CDR3 nucleotides read TGTGCCAGCAGTCACCGGACTAGCAGCTCCTACAATGAGCAGTTCTTC. It encodes CASSHRTSSSYNEQFF.

This chain links TRBV10-3 with TRBJ2-7; the match to TRBD1 covers 7 bases. Trimming took 6 bases from V and 0 from J; bases not matched to a gene: 5. The CDR3 covers 14 residues. Looked up from germline, CDR1 is ENHRY and CDR2 is SYGVKD. The DNA of the CDR3 is TGTGCCATCAGGAGTGGGGACAGCTCCTACGAGCAGTACTTC. Residues: CAIRSGDSSYEQYF.

This chain links TRBV7-2 with TRBJ2-5; TRBD1 aligns across 9 bases. Judging by the DNA end, TRBJ2-7 fits better; the J call may be wrong. CDR1 SGHTA and CDR2 FQGNSA come from the germline V gene. There are 16 residues in the CDR3. This CDR3 is CASSFTGGTGSYEQYF. CDR3 DNA sequence: TGTGCCAGCAGCTTTACCGGTGGGACAGGGTCCTACGAGCAGTACTTC.

This rearrangement joins TRBV6-5 to TRBJ2-7, with TRBD2 matching 8 bases. Germline trimming cut 3 bases from V and 0 bases from J; bases unmatched to any gene: 1. The CDR3 has 14 amino acids. Per germline, CDR1 MNHEY and CDR2 SVGAGI. For the CDR3, the DNA is TGTGCCAGCAGTTATAGCGGGGTCTCCTACGAGCAGTACTTC. As protein: CASSYSGVSYEQYF.

This clone was seen only a few times. This chain connects TRBV5-1 to TRBJ2-7; perhaps TRBD1 as D (6 bases). Germline assignment: CDR1 SGHRS and CDR2 YFSETQ. V lost 4 bases and J 0 bases, leaving 14 bases between the germline ends. The CDR3 loop spans 15 amino acids. The CDR3 is CASSPRGQLSYEQYF. Written as DNA, the CDR3 is TGCGCCAGCAGCCCAAGAGGACAGCTCTCCTACGAGCAGTACTTC.

Only a few counts were recorded for this clone. The chain employs TRBV25-1 and TRBJ1-4; D perhaps matches TRBD1 (5 bases). V lost 3 bases, J lost 6 bases, and 11 bases lay in between. The germline gives CDR1 MGHDK, CDR2 SYGVNS. The CDR3 spans 14 residues. Here the CDR3 DNA reads TGTGCCAGCAGTGATGGACCGGGGGATGAAAAACTGTTTTTT. It codes for CASSDGPGDEKLFF.

The V and J genes are TRBV28 and TRBJ2-7, with D unclear. Germline V gene lookup returns CDR1 MDHEN and CDR2 SYDVKM. The CDR3 extends over 13 amino acids. Between the trimmed V and J ends, which lost 5 bases and 4 bases, there was a span of 12 bases. CDR3 in DNA: TGTGCCAGCAGTACCCTAGTGGGTTACGAGCAGTACTTC. Translating it yields CASSTLVGYEQYF.

In its sample, this clone was seen a few times. The chain is built from TRBV4-1 and TRBJ2-3; 7 bases agree with TRBD2. With V trimmed by 0 bases and J by 1 base, 4 bases remained unmatched. CDR1 and CDR2 from the germline V gene are MGHRA and YSYEKL. The CDR3 loop spans 16 amino acids. The CDR3 DNA reads TGCGCCAGCAGCCAAGATGTGGCGGGGGGCACAGATACGCAGTATTTT. This codes for CASSQDVAGGTDTQYF.

This clone was counted between two and nine times. The chain carries TRBV9 and TRBJ1-3; TRBD1 matches at 9 bases. The CDR3 spans 16 residues. Unmatched junction bases numbered 5, after V lost 0 bases and J lost 4 bases. Looked up from germline, CDR1 is SGDLS and CDR2 is YYNGEE. The CDR3 region has the DNA TGTGCCAGCAGCGTAGCTACAGGGGGCATCGGAAACACCATATATTTT. Translation gives CASSVATGGIGNTIYF.

This chain joins TRBV28 and TRBJ1-5; D uncertain. With 2 bases removed from V and 7 bases from J, the gap between germline ends came to 15 bases. Germline V gene lookup returns CDR1 MDHEN and CDR2 SYDVKM. The CDR3 totals 15 residues. CDR3 protein: CASSLPRLDLQPQHF. CDR3 bases: TGTGCCAGCAGTTTACCTCGTTTAGACTTACAGCCCCAGCATTTT. The full variable domain, rest sourced from reference TRBV28 and TRBJ1-5, is DVKVTQSSRYLVKRTGEKVFLECVQDMDHENMFWYRQDPGLGLRLIYFSYDVKMKEKGDIPEGYSVSREKKERFSLILESASTNQTSMYLCASSLPRLDLQPQHFGDGTRLSIL.

The chain recombines TRBV11-2 with TRBJ2-1, with TRBD2 matching over 7 bases. CDR1 SGHAT and CDR2 FQNNGV come from the germline V gene. Losses at the gene ends were 5 bases for V and 0 bases for J; bases not matched to a gene: 4. The CDR3 covers 15 residues. For the CDR3, the DNA is TGTGCCAGCAGCGTTCTAGCGGCCTCCTACAATGAGCAGTTCTTC. Its protein is CASSVLAASYNEQFF.

This clone was observed a few times. This chain connects TRBV5-1 to TRBJ2-7, with D possibly TRBD1 on 6 matching bases. Per the germline V gene, CDR1 is SGHRS and CDR2 is YFSETQ. CDR3 length: 14 amino acids. V dropped 2 bases and J dropped 4 bases, with 13 bases sitting between them. The CDR3 here is CASSFATGHYEQYF. The CDR3 region has the DNA TGCGCCAGCAGCTTCGCGACGGGACATTACGAGCAGTACTTC.

The genes are TRBV7-2 and TRBJ2-2, with D possibly being TRBD1 (5 bases). Germline V lookup: CDR1 SGHTA, CDR2 FQGNSA. The CDR3 contains 14 residues. Deletions cut 6 bases from V and 4 bases from J, with 12 bases between. CDR3 in amino acids: CASRPDSLTGELFF. CDR3 in DNA: TGTGCCAGCAGACCTGACAGCCTCACCGGGGAGCTGTTTTTT. Full variable domain (missing parts from reference TRBV7-2 and TRBJ2-2): GAGVSQSPSNKVTEKGKDVELRCDPISGHTALYWYRQSLGQGLEFLIYFQGNSAPDKSGLPSDRFSAERTGGSVSTLTIQRTQQEDSAVYLCASRPDSLTGELFFGEGSRLTVL.

Written as DNA, the CDR3 is TGTGCCTGGTCCATAGGGGGATCTGGGGCCAACGTCCTGACTTTC. Protein sequence: CAWSIGGSGANVLTF. V gene TRBV30 combines with J gene TRBJ2-6; D might be TRBD1 (6 bases). This CDR3 has 15 amino acids. Trimming left V 5 bases short and J 1 base short, with 12 bases between. Germline-derived CDR1 and CDR2 are GTSNPN and SVGIG (reference sequence).

V usage is TRBV9 and J usage is TRBJ2-5, with a tentative D call TRBD2 (6 bases). This CDR3 has 14 residues. Per the germline V gene, CDR1 is SGDLS and CDR2 is YYNGEE. The V and J ends lost 2 bases and 5 bases respectively, with 13 bases between them. This CDR3 is CASSVRRGGETQYF. CDR3 in DNA: TGTGCCAGCAGCGTGAGGCGGGGTGGGGAGACCCAGTACTTC. Full variable domain (remainder filled in from reference TRBV9 and TRBJ2-5): DSGVTQTPKHLITATGQRVTLRCSPRSGDLSVYWYQQSLDQGLQFLIQYYNGEERAKGNILERFSAQQFPDLHSELNLSSLELGDSALYFCASSVRRGGETQYFGPGTRLLVL.

This clone was detected a few times. V and J are TRBV4-2 and TRBJ1-6; TRBD1 matches 10 bases. V shed 3 bases, J shed 5 bases, and the junction held 7 bases outside the gene matches. The CDR3 extends over 17 amino acids. CDR1 is LGHNA, CDR2 YNFKEQ, per germline. For the CDR3, the DNA is TGTGCCAGCAGCCAGGTACAAGGGACAGGGGATAATTCACCCCTCCACTTT. Protein: CASSQVQGTGDNSPLHF.

This clone was seen only a few times. This chain uses TRBV30 with TRBJ1-3, with 7 bases identical to TRBD1. CDR1 is GTSNPN and CDR2 is SVGIG in the germline V gene (reference sequence). The V gene end was trimmed by 3 bases and the J gene end by 2 bases; junction bases not matched to a gene: 4. The CDR3 length is 14 residues. The CDR3 DNA reads as TGTGCCTGGAGCTGGGACAGCACTGGAAACACCATATATTTT. Amino acids: CAWSWDSTGNTIYF. Looking up the rest from reference TRBV30 and TRBJ1-3 gives the full variable domain: SQTIHQWPATLVQPVGSPLSLECTVEGTSNPNLYWYRQAAGRGLQLLFYSVGIGQISSEVPQNLSASRPQDRQFILSSKKLLLSDSGFYLCAWSWDSTGNTIYFGEGSWLTVV.

This clone was detected a few times. The chain links TRBV6-5 to TRBJ2-2; D may be TRBD1 (6 bases). Trimming cost V 4 bases and J 5 bases, with 17 bases left between them. The CDR3 spans 16 residues. Germline assignment: CDR1 MNHEY and CDR2 SVGAGI. The CDR3 coding sequence is TGTGCCAGCAGTTGGCCGACAGAGAGGGGGACCGGGGAGCTGTTTTTT. This sequence encodes CASSWPTERGTGELFF.

This clone was observed a few times. The V and J genes are TRBV7-3 and TRBJ2-3, with 9 bases identical to TRBD2. The CDR3 covers 14 residues. The germline V gene encodes CDR1 SGHTA and CDR2 FQGTGA. V gave up 6 bases and J gave up 2 bases; unmatched junction bases: 3. For the CDR3, the DNA is TGTGCCAGCAGTCCTAGCGGGGTCACAGATACGCAGTATTTT. Translated: CASSPSGVTDTQYF.

This clone occurred a few times. V and J are TRBV7-9 and TRBJ2-5; D is ambiguous. In germline, CDR1 is SEHNR, CDR2 FQNEAQ (reference sequence). V lost 8 bases and J 4 bases, leaving 14 bases between the germline ends. The CDR3 has 13 residues. CDR3 region: CASGYEVVETQYF. The CDR3 coding sequence is TGTGCCAGCGGATACGAGGTCGTAGAGACCCAGTACTTC.

This clone was detected a few times. This sequence joins TRBV2 and TRBJ2-3; D may be TRBD1 (6 bases). Germline V gives CDR1 SNHLY, CDR2 FYNNEI. Trimming took off 1 base at V and 2 bases at J, with 7 bases between the two ends. The CDR3 length is 14 residues. This CDR3 reads CASSEDRVTDTQYF. The CDR3 nucleotides are TGTGCCAGCAGTGAAGACAGGGTCACAGATACGCAGTATTTT.

V is TRBV5-1 and J is TRBJ2-1, with 16 bases identical to TRBD2. The germline gives CDR1 SGHRS, CDR2 YFSETQ. The J segment lost 8 bases and the V segment lost 0 bases, leaving 5 bases of the junction unmatched. CDR3 length: 17 amino acids. The DNA for the CDR3 is TGCGCCAGCAGCTTGGCCGGGACTAGCGGGGGGGCCGATGAGCAGTTCTTC. Translating it yields CASSLAGTSGGADEQFF.

V is TRBV7-2 and J is TRBJ2-1; weak D call: TRBD2 (7 bases). This CDR3 is built from 15 residues. The germline V gene has CDR1 SGHTA and CDR2 FQGNSA. The V end lost 2 bases, the J end lost 9 bases, and 17 bases lay between the germline ends. CDR3 region: CASSLPGGELGEQFF. Written as DNA, the CDR3 is TGTGCCAGCAGCTTACCGGGGGGCGAGTTGGGTGAGCAGTTCTTC.